The present TCR beta chain was sequenced within a study of T cells in Graves' hyperthyroidism and ophthalmopathy. Study-wide results and limits: A model using 13 V-J features told ophthalmopathy apart from stable hyperthyroidism. Model predictions of ophthalmopathy came a median 6.5 months before onset.

At least 3 on the Clinical Activity Score was recorded for ophthalmopathy patients, who also had NOSPECS grade at least 4 and duration under 3 months. PBMCs were derived from around 10 ml fresh peripheral blood. Amplified regions were TCR beta CDR3 sequences from RNA transcripts. A first-round RT-PCR of the TCR CDR3 used the HTBI primer set. TCRdb re-analysed the multiplex PCR reads in MiXCR, keeping a single row per CDR3 protein. Of 300,000 to 400,000 distinct CDR3 sequences listed, around 20% were seen once; the top ten hold 35% to 50%. On this clonotype: Antigen unknown.

The V segment lost 3 bases and the J segment 3 bases; nucleotides outside the gene matches: 12. Germline V gene data show CDR1 as LNHDA and CDR2 as SQIVND (reference sequence). CDR3 length: 17 residues. Sequenced material: blood. The chain links TRBV19 to TRBJ2-5; 8 bases are shared with TRBD2. The clonotype was recovered from a man between 18 and 35 years old with Graves' ophthalmopathy. CDR3 in DNA: TGTGCCAGTAGTATGAATGTGGCGGGGGGACCAGAAGAGACCCAGTACTTC. Its translation is CASSMNVAGGPEETQYF.